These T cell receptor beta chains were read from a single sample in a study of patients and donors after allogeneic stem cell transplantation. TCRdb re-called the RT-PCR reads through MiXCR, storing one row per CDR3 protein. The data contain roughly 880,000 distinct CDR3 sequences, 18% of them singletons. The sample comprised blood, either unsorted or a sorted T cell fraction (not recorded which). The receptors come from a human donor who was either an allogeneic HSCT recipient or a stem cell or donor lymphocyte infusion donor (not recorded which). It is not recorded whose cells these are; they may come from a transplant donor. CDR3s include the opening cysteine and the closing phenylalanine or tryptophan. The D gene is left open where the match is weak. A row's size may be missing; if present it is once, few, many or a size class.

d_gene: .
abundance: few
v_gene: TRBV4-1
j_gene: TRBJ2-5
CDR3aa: CASSQAGTAEETQYF
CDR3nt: TGCGCCAGCAGCCAAGCTGGGACCGCCGAAGAGACCCAGTACTTC

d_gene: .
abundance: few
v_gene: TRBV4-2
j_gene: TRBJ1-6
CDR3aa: CASSQADSSSNSPLHF
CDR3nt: TGTGCCAGCAGCCAAGCGGACAGTTCTAGTAATTCACCCCTCCACTTT

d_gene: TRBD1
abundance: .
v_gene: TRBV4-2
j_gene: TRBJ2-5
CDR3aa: CASSQGGGQGVQETQYF
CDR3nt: TGTGCCAGCAGCCAAGGGGGTGGACAGGGGGTCCAAGAGACCCAGTACTTC

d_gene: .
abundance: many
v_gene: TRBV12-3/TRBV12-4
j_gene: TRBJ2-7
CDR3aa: CASKEYQWQNEQYF
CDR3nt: TGTGCCAGCAAAGAGTACCAGTGGCAAAACGAGCAGTACTTC

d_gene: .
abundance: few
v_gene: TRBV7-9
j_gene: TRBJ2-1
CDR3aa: CASSGDGLSYNEQFF
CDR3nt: TGTGCCAGCAGCGGGGATGGACTATCCTACAATGAGCAGTTCTTC

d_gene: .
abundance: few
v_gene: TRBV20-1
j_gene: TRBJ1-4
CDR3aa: CSALTQDTFNEKLFF
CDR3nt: TGCAGTGCCCTAACTCAAGACACCTTCAATGAAAAACTGTTTTTT

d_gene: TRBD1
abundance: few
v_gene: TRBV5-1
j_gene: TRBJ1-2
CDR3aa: CASSLAGTGDHGYTF
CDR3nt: TGCGCCAGCAGCTTAGCCGGGACAGGGGACCATGGCTACACCTTC

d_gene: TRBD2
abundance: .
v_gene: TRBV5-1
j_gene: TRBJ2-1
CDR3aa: CASIGLAGGPVGPSSYNEQFF
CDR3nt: TGCGCCAGCATTGGGCTAGCGGGGGGCCCCGTCGGACCTAGCTCCTACAATGAGCAGTTCTTC

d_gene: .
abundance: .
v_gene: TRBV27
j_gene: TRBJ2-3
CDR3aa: CASSTTGQITDTQYF
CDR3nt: TGTGCCAGCAGTACGACCGGACAGATCACAGATACGCAGTATTTT

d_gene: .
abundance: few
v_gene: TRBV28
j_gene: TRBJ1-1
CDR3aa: CASSLKRQVLNTEAFF
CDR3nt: TGTGCCAGCAGTTTAAAAAGGCAGGTCTTGAACACTGAAGCTTTCTTT

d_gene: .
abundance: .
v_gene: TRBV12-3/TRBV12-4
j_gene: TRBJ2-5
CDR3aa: CASSLIGTQETQYF
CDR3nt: TGTGCCAGCAGTTTGATCGGGACACAAGAGACCCAGTACTTC

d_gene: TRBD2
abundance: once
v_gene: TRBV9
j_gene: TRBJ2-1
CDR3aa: CASSVEPSGYNEQFF
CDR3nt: TGTGCCAGCAGCGTAGAGCCTAGCGGCTACAATGAGCAGTTCTTC

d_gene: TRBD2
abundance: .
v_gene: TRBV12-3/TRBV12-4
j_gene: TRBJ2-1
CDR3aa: CASSLASGGFIDEQFF
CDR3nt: TGTGCCAGCAGTTTAGCTAGCGGGGGCTTCATCGATGAGCAGTTCTTC

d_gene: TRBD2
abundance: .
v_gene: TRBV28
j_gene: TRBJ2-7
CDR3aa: CASSLGFGGAESYEQYF
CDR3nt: TGTGCCAGCAGTTTAGGTTTCGGGGGGGCTGAATCCTACGAGCAGTACTTC

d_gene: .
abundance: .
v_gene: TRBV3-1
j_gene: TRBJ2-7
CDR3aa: CASSQAGFWGSYEQYF
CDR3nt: TGTGCCAGCAGCCAAGCGGGTTTTTGGGGATCCTACGAGCAGTACTTC

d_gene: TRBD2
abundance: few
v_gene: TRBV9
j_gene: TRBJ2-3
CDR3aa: CASSVEVAGGFRSTDTQYF
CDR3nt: TGTGCCAGCAGCGTAGAAGTAGCGGGAGGCTTTAGGAGCACAGATACGCAGTATTTT

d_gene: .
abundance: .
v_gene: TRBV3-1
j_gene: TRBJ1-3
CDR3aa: CASSQVRTATVQGNTIYF
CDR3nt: TGTGCCAGCAGCCAAGTTCGGACGGCTACCGTGCAGGGAAACACCATATATTTT

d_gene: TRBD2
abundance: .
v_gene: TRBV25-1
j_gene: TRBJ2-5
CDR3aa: CASSESGEGETQYF
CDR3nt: TGTGCCAGCAGTGAATCCGGGGAGGGAGAGACCCAGTACTTC

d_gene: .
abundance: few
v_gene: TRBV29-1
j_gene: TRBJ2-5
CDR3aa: CSSKDYRQETQYF
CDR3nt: TGCAGCTCAAAGGATTACAGACAAGAGACCCAGTACTTC

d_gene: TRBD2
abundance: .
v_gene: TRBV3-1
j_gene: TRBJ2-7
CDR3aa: CASRRAGGPDEQYF
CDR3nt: TGTGCCAGCCGCCGGGCGGGAGGGCCCGACGAGCAGTACTTC

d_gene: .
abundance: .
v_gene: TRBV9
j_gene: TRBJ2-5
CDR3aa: CASSSGDLGAETQYF
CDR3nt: TGTGCCAGCAGTTCCGGCGACTTAGGAGCGGAGACCCAGTACTTC

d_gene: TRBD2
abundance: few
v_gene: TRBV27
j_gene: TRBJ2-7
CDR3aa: CACRPGVGLAGRSYEQYF
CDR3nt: TGTGCCTGCCGTCCGGGGGTTGGACTAGCGGGGAGGTCCTACGAGCAGTACTTC

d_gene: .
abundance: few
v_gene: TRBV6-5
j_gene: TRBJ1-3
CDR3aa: CASSYNLGNTIYF
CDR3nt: TGTGCCAGCAGTTATAACCTTGGAAACACCATATATTTT

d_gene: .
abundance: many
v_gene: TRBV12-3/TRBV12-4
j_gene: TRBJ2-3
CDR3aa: CASSLRGSDTQYF
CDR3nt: TGTGCCAGCAGTTTAAGGGGGTCAGATACGCAGTATTTT

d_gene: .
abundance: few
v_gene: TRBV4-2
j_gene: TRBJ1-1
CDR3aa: CASSQEAHINTEAFF
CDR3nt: TGTGCCAGCAGCCAAGAGGCCCACATAAACACTGAAGCTTTCTTT